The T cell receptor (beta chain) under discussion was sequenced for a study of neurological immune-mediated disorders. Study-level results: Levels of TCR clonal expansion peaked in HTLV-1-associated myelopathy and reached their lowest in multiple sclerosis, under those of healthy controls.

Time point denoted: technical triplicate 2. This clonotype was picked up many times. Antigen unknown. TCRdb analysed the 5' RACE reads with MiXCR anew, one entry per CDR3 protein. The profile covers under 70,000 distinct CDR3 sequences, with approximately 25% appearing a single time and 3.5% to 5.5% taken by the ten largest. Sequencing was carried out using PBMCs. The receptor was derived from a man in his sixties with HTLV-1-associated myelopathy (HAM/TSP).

The CDR3 DNA is TGTGCCAGCAGTCCCCGTCCCGGGCGCTCCTACGAGCAGTACTTC. The encoded protein is CASSPRPGRSYEQYF. The V gene is TRBV12-3 or TRBV12-4, the J gene TRBJ2-7, with D unclear. V was pared by 5 bases and J by 0 bases, with 14 bases between. This CDR3 spans 15 amino acids.